These 20 T cell receptor beta chains share one sample of origin, sequenced in a study of OX40 agonist ivuxolimab in advanced cancers. Profiled with immunoSEQ multiplex PCR; TCRdb holds only in-frame clones, not every one. The sample has about 90,000 clones, approximately 91% seen once. The specimen comprised CD4+ or CD8+ T cells sorted from blood, sampled in a trial of the OX40 agonist ivuxolimab. These receptors were obtained from an adult with an advanced solid tumor such as melanoma, head and neck, liver or kidney cancer.

The chain combines TRBV18 with TRBJ2-5; tentatively, D is TRBD2 (6 bases). V lost 4 bases to trimming and J lost 3 bases, with 9 bases between them. Germline CDR1 is KGHSH and CDR2 is LQKENI. The CDR3 is made up of 13 amino acids. The chain's CDR3 is CASSQGLKETQYF. CDR3 bases: TGTGCCAGCTCACAAGGACTAAAAGAGACCCAGTACTTC.

V usage is TRBV10-3 and J usage is TRBJ2-3; 14 bases are a match to TRBD2. CDR3 size: 14 residues. The germline V gene encodes CDR1 ENHRY and CDR2 SYGVKD. Unmatched junction bases numbered 6, after V lost 10 bases and J lost 6 bases. CDR3 region: CATGTSGSRDTQYF. CDR3 DNA: TGTGCCACCGGGACTAGCGGGAGCAGGGATACGCAGTATTTT.

This sequence joins TRBV19 and TRBJ1-4, with D hard to call. This CDR3 is built from 15 residues. V was cut by 5 bases and J by 7 bases, with 17 bases left in between. Germline values: CDR1 LNHDA, CDR2 SQIVND (reference sequence). The DNA for the CDR3 is TGTGCCAGTAGTCCCCTCGGCGGGAGAGGTGAAAAACTGTTTTTT. Its translation: CASSPLGGRGEKLFF.

This clone occurred a few times. The CDR3 coding sequence is TGTGCCATCAGTGACGCTAGCTCAAGCGGCTACACCTTC. As protein: CAISDASSSGYTF. The gene calls are TRBV10-3 and TRBJ1-2; no clear D gene. CDR3 length: 13 residues. Trimming removed 3 bases from V and 8 bases from J, with 13 bases in between. Germline CDR1 reads ENHRY; CDR2 reads SYGVKD.

Details on this clone: Germline is not matched at one junction end, which may reflect a read error. This chain joins TRBV7-9 and TRBJ1-1, with a possible D match to TRBD1 (6 bases). CDR3 length: 14 residues. The germline gives CDR1 SEHNR, CDR2 FQNEAQ (reference sequence). The CDR3 here is CASSLRQENAEAFF. CDR3 nucleotide sequence: TGTGCCAGCAGCTTAAGACAGGAGAACGCTGAAGCTTTCTTT.

This clone was recorded a few times. CDR3 amino acids: CASSLGDRQETQYF. CDR3 bases: TGTGCCAGCAGCTTGGGGGACAGACAAGAGACCCAGTACTTC. This chain uses TRBV7-9 with TRBJ2-5; 7 bases map to TRBD1. V gave up 3 bases and J gave up 2 bases; unmatched junction bases: 3. This CDR3 contains 14 residues. Germline loops: CDR1 SEHNR, CDR2 FQNEAQ (reference sequence). Supplemented by reference TRBV7-9 and TRBJ2-5, the full variable domain reads DTGVSQNPRHKITKRGQNVTFRCDPISEHNRLYWYRQTLGQGPEFLTYFQNEAQLEKSRLLSDRFSAERPKGSFSTLEIQRTEQGDSAMYLCASSLGDRQETQYFGPGTRLLVL.

This clone showed up many times. The chain has TRBV4-1 and TRBJ2-7; D possibly uses TRBD1 or TRBD2 (6 bases each). CDR3 length: 15 residues. With 0 bases removed from V and 6 bases from J, the gap between germline ends came to 15 bases. Germline loops: CDR1 MGHRA, CDR2 YSYEKL. The CDR3 DNA reads TGCGCCAGCAGCCAAGAGGGGGGCGGAGGGCTCGAGCAGTACTTC. Translation: CASSQEGGGGLEQYF.

This clone was picked up one time. The J gene is TRBJ2-7, the V gene TRBV6-1; TRBD2 matches 11 bases. This CDR3 has 15 residues. Trimming took 2 bases from V and 2 from J; bases not matched to a gene: 2. Germline assignment: CDR1 MNHNS and CDR2 SASEGT. The CDR3 DNA sequence: TGTGCCAGCAGTGAACCGGGACTAGCGGCCTACGAGCAGTACTTC. Translating gives CASSEPGLAAYEQYF.

The sample holds one count of this clone. This chain uses TRBV2 with TRBJ2-7, with 10 bases aligning to TRBD1. V dropped 4 bases and J dropped 4; count of bases not matched to a gene: 4. Germline lookup yields CDR1 SNHLY and CDR2 FYNNEI. This CDR3 region has 14 residues. CDR3 protein: CASSVGTGAYEQYF. The CDR3 bases are TGTGCCAGCAGTGTCGGGACAGGGGCGTACGAGCAGTACTTC.

This clone appeared once. This chain uses TRBV10-3 with TRBJ2-7; 11 bases agree with TRBD2. Germline CDR1 reads ENHRY; CDR2 reads SYGVKD. This CDR3 is built from 18 residues. V gave up 3 bases and J gave up 1 base; unmatched junction bases: 11. The CDR3 reads CAISDPPGLAVSSYEQYF. DNA for the CDR3: TGTGCCATCAGTGACCCGCCGGGACTAGCGGTTTCTTCCTACGAGCAGTACTTC.

This clone was counted once. V gene TRBV18 combines with J gene TRBJ2-1; TRBD2 aligns across 14 bases. The V gene end was trimmed by 2 bases and the J gene end by 6 bases; junction bases not matched to a gene: 3. Per germline, CDR1 KGHSH and CDR2 LQKENI. This CDR3 has 16 amino acids. The CDR3 coding sequence is TGTGCCAGCTCACCAGGACTAGCGGGAGGAGGCAATGAGCAGTTCTTC. This gives the protein CASSPGLAGGGNEQFF. The variable domain in full, completed from reference TRBV18 and TRBJ2-1, reads NAGVMQNPRHLVRRRGQEARLRCSPMKGHSHVYWYRQLPEEGLKFMVYLQKENIIDESGMPKERFSAEFPKEGPSILRIQQVVRGDSAAYFCASSPGLAGGGNEQFFGPGTRLTVL.

Concerning this clone itself: Different DNA sequences within this sample yield the same CDR3. V gene TRBV7-2 combines with J gene TRBJ2-7, with 11 nucleotides matching TRBD1. The CDR3 loop spans 15 amino acids. From germline, CDR1 is SGHTA and CDR2 FQGNSA. Trimming at V came to 1 base and at J to 3 bases, leaving 2 bases not matched to a gene. The DNA of the CDR3 is TGTGCCAGCAGCTTAGGGGGGACAGGGGGCTACGAGCAGTACTTC. Protein: CASSLGGTGGYEQYF.

This clone was picked up one time. CDR3 protein: CASSNRLLSYEQYF. CDR3 nucleotide sequence: TGTGCCAGCAGTAACAGGCTCCTCTCCTACGAGCAGTACTTC. The chain has TRBV4-2 and TRBJ2-7; maybe TRBD1 (5 bases). V was trimmed by 6 bases and J by 0 bases, leaving 12 bases between them. Germline CDR1 and CDR2: LGHNA and YNFKEQ. The length of the CDR3 is 14 residues.

This chain joins TRBV28 and TRBJ1-3; the match to TRBD1 covers 7 bases. The CDR3 totals 17 residues. CDR1 is MDHEN, CDR2 SYDVKM, per germline. V lost 5 bases, J lost 0 bases, and 10 bases stayed unmatched. This chain's CDR3 is CASSRPQGVVSGNTIYF. The CDR3 DNA follows: TGTGCCAGCAGTCGGCCGCAGGGGGTGGTCTCTGGAAACACCATATATTTT.

The CDR3 here is CASSLYGTGVYEQYF. In nucleotides, the CDR3 is TGTGCCAGCAGTTTATATGGGACAGGGGTCTACGAGCAGTACTTC. The J gene is TRBJ2-7, the V gene TRBV28; 10 positions match TRBD1. This CDR3 spans 15 amino acids. Trimming took 1 base from V and 3 from J; bases not matched to a gene: 3. Germline CDR1 MDHEN, CDR2 SYDVKM.

This chain uses TRBV6-4 with TRBJ2-1; D gene unclear. This CDR3 region has 13 residues. The V and J ends lost 5 bases and 0 bases respectively, with 5 bases between them. The germline V gene has CDR1 MRHNA and CDR2 SNTAGT. The chain's CDR3 is CASSMSSYNEQFF. In nucleotides, the CDR3 is TGTGCCAGCAGTATGAGCTCCTACAATGAGCAGTTCTTC.

The chain couples TRBV7-6 to TRBJ2-2, with D perhaps TRBD2 (6 bases). This CDR3 has 16 amino acids. The V gene's germline CDR1 is SGHVS and CDR2 FNYEAQ. Trimming shortened V by 5 bases and J by 1 base, and 14 bases separated the two germline ends. The chain's CDR3 is CASSPVLTRNTGELFF. In DNA, the CDR3 is TGTGCCAGCAGCCCGGTTTTGACTAGGAACACCGGGGAGCTGTTTTTT. The complete variable domain, with remaining parts taken from reference TRBV7-6 and TRBJ2-2, reads GAGVSQSPRYKVTKRGQDVALRCDPISGHVSLYWYRQALGQGPEFLTYFNYEAQQDKSGLPNDRFSAERPEGSISTLTIQRTEQRDSAMYRCASSPVLTRNTGELFFGEGSRLTVL.

This rearrangement joins TRBV5-5 to TRBJ2-3, with 7 bases lining up with TRBD1. The germline CDR1 and CDR2 sequences are SGHKS and YYEKEE (reference sequence). V was clipped by 0 bases and J by 0 bases; unmatched bases: 4. CDR3 length: 16 amino acids. In DNA form, the CDR3 reads TGTGCCAGCAGCTTGGATAAGGGGGCTAGCACAGATACGCAGTATTTT. Translated, it gives CASSLDKGASTDTQYF.

The V call is TRBV7-3, the J call TRBJ1-1; D gene unclear. V lost 0 bases to trimming and J lost 1 base, with 9 bases between them. Germline loops: CDR1 SGHTA, CDR2 FQGTGA. The CDR3 is 15 residues long. CDR3 sequence (DNA): TGTGCCAGCAGCTTAACGTCGGTACAGAACACTGAAGCTTTCTTT. It is translated as CASSLTSVQNTEAFF.

The V gene is TRBV27, the J gene TRBJ2-3; 8 bases fit TRBD2. CDR1 is MNHEY, CDR2 SMNVEV, per germline (reference sequence). The CDR3 length is 15 residues. After removal of 6 bases from V and 0 bases from J, the junction contained 5 bases not matched to a gene. CDR3 sequence (DNA): TGTGCCAGCAGCTCAAGCGGGAGAAGCACAGATACGCAGTATTTT. The encoded protein is CASSSSGRSTDTQYF.